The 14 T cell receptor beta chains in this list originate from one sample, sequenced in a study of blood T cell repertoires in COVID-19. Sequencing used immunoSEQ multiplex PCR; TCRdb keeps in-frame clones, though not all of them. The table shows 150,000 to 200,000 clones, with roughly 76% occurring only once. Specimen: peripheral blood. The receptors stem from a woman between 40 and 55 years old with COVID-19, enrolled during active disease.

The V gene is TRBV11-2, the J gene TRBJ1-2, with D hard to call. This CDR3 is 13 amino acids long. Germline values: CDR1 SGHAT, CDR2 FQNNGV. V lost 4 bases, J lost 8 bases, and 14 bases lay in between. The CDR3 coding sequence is TGTGCCAGCAGCTATAAACCCCCGAGGGGCTACACCTTC. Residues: CASSYKPPRGYTF.

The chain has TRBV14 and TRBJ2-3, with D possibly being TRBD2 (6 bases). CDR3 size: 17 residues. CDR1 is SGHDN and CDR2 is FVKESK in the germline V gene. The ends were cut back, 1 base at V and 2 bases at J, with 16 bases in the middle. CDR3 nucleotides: TGTGCCAGCAGCCAAGTTGGCGGGATTACGATCACAGATACGCAGTATTTT. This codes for CASSQVGGITITDTQYF.

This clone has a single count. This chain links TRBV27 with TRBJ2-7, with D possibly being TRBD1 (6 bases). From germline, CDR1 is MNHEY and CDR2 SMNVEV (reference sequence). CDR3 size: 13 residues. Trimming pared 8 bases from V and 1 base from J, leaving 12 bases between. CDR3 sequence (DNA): TGTGCCAGCCGACAGGAACCATCCTACGAGCAGTACTTC. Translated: CASRQEPSYEQYF.

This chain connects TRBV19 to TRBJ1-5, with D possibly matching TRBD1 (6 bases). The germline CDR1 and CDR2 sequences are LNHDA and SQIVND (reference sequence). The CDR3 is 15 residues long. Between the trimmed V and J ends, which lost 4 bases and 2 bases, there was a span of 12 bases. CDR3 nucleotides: TGTGCCAGTAGTAATCTCAGGGGAGGCAATCAGCCCCAGCATTTT. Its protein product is CASSNLRGGNQPQHF.

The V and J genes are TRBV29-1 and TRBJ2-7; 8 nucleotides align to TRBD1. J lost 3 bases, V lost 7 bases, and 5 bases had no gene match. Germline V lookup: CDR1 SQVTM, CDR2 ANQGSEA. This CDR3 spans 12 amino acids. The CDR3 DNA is TGCAGCGCCCTAACAGGGGGCTACGAGCAGTACTTC. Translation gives CSALTGGYEQYF.

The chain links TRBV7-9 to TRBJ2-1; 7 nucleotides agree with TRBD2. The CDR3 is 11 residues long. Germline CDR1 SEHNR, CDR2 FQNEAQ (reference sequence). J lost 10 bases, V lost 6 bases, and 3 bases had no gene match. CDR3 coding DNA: TGTGCCAGCAGTTTACTAGCGGAGCAGTTCTTC. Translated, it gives CASSLLAEQFF.

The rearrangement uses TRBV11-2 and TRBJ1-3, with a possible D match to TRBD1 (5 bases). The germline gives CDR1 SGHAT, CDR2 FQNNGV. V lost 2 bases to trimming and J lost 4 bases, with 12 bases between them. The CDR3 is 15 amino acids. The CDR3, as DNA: TGTGCCAGCAGCTTACAGGGTTCTTTCGGAAACACCATATATTTT. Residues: CASSLQGSFGNTIYF.

In nucleotides, the CDR3 is TGTGCCAGCAGCTTTAGACTAGCGGACAATGAGCAGTTCTTC. This codes for CASSFRLADNEQFF. The chain uses TRBV13 and TRBJ2-1; 9 bases are a match to TRBD2. V lost 3 bases and J lost 5; bases outside the gene matches: 2. The germline CDR1 and CDR2 sequences are PRHDT and FYEKMQ (reference sequence). The CDR3 is 14 amino acids.

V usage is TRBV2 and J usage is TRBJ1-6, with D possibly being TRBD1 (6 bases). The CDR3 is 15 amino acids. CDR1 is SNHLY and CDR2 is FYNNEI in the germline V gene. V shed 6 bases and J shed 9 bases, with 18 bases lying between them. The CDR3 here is CASSRGGSSLSPLHF. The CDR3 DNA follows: TGTGCCAGCAGCCGGGGGGGCTCCTCCCTTTCACCCCTCCACTTT.

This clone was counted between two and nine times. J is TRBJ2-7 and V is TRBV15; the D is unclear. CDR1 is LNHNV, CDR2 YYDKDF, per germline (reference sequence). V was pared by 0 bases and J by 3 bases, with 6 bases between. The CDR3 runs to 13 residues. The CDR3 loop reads CATSRDANYEQYF. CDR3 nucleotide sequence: TGTGCCACCAGCAGAGATGCGAACTACGAGCAGTACTTC.

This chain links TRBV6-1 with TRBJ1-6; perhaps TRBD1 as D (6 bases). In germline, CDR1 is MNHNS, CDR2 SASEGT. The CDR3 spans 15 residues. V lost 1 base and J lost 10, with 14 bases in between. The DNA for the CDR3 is TGTGCCAGCAGTGAAGGACAGGACTTTGAATCACCCCTCCACTTT. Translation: CASSEGQDFESPLHF.

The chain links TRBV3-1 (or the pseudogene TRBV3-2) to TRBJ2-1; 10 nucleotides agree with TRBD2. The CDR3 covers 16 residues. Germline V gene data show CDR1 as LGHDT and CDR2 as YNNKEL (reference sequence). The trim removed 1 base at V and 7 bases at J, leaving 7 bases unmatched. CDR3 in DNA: TGTGCCAGCAGCCAAGTCAGCAGCGGGGGGGTTAATGAGCAGTTCTTC. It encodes CASSQVSSGGVNEQFF.

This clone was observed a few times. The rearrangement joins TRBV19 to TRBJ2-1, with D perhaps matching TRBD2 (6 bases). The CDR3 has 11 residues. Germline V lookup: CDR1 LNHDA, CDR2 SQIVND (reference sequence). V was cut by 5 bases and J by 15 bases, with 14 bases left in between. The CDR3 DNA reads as TGTGCCAGTAGTCCCAGGGAGGTTCTGTTCTTC. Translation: CASSPREVLFF.

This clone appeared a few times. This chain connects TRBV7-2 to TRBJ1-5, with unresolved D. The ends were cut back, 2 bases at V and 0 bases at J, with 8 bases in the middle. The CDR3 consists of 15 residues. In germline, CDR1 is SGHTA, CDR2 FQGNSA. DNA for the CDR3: TGTGCCAGCAGCTTAAGCGGCGGTAGCAATCAGCCCCAGCATTTT. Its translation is CASSLSGGSNQPQHF.